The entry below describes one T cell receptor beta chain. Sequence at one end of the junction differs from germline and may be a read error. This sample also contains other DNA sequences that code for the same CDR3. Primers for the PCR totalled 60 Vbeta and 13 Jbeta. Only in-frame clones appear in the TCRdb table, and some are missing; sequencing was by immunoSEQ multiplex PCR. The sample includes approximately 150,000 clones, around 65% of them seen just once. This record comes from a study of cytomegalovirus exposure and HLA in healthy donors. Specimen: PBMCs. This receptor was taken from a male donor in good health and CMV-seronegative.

In DNA form, the CDR3 reads TGTGCCAGCAGTACAGGGGCCGGGGGCACTGAGGCTTTCTTT. It encodes CASSTGAGGTEAFF. V is TRBV27 and J is TRBJ1-1; 7 bases match TRBD1. The CDR3 consists of 14 residues. Looked up from germline, CDR1 is MNHEY and CDR2 is SMNVEV (reference sequence).